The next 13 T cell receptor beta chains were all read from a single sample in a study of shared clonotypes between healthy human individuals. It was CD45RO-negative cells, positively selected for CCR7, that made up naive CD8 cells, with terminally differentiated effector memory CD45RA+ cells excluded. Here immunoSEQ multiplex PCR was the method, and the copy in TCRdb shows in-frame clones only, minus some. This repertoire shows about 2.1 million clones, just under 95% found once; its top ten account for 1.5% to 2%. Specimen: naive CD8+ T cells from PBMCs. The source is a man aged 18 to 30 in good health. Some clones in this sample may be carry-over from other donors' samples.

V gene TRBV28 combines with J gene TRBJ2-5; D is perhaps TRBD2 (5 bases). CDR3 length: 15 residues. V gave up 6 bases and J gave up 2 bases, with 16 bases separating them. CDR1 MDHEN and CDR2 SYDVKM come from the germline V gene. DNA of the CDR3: TGTGCCAGCAGCCTGGTTCCCCGCGGGCAAGAGACCCAGTACTTC. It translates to CASSLVPRGQETQYF.

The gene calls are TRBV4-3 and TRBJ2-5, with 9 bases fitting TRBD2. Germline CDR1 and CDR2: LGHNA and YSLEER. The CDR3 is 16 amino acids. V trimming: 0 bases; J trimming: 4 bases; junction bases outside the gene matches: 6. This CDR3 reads CASSQDVAGELETQYF. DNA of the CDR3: TGCGCCAGCAGCCAAGATGTAGCGGGAGAACTAGAGACCCAGTACTTC.

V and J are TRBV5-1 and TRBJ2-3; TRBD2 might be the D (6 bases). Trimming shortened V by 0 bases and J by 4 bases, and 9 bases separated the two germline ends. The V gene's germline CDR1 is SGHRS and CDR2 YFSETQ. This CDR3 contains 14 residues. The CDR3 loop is CASSLDGRPDTQYF. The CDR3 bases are TGCGCCAGCAGCTTGGACGGGAGACCAGATACGCAGTATTTT. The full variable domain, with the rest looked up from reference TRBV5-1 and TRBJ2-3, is KAGVTQTPRYLIKTRGQQVTLSCSPISGHRSVSWYQQTPGQGLQFLFEYFSETQRNKGNFPGRFSGRQFSNSRSEMNVSTLELGDSALYLCASSLDGRPDTQYFGPGTRLTVL.

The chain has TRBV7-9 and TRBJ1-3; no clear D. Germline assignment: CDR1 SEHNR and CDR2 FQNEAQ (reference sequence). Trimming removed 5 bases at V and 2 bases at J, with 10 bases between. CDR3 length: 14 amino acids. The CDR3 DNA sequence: TGTGCCAGCAGCGACGTGGTGACTGGAAACACCATATATTTT. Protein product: CASSDVVTGNTIYF.

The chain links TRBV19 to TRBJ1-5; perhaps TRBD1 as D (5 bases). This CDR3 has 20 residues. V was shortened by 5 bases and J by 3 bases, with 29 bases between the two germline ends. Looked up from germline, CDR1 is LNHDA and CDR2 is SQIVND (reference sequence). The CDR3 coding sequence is TGTGCCAGTAGTTCTAGGACACTTACGCTTCGGATGGGGCACAATCAGCCCCAGCATTTT. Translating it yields CASSSRTLTLRMGHNQPQHF. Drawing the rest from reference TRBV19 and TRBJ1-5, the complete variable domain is DGGITQSPKYLFRKEGQNVTLSCEQNLNHDAMYWYRQDPGQGLRLIYYSQIVNDFQKGDIAEGYSVSREKKESFPLTVTSAQKNPTAFYLCASSSRTLTLRMGHNQPQHFGDGTRLSIL.

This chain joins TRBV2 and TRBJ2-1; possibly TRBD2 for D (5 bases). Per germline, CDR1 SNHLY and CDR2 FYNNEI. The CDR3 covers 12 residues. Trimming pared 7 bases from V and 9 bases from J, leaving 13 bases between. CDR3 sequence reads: CASNGLEGEQFF. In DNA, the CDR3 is TGTGCCAGCAATGGCCTAGAGGGTGAGCAGTTCTTC.

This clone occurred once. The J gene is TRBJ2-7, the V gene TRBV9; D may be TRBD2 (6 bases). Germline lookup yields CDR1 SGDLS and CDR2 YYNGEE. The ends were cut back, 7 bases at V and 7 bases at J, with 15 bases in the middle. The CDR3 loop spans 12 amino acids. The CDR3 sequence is CASGTEGGEQYF. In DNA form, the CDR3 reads TGTGCCAGCGGGACGGAGGGTGGAGAGCAGTACTTC.

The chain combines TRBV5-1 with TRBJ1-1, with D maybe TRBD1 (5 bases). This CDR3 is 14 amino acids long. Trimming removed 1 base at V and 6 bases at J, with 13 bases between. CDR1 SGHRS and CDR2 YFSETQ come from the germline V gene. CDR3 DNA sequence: TGCGCCAGCAGCTTGTCGGGGCTGAGCGCTGAAGCTTTCTTT. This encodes CASSLSGLSAEAFF.

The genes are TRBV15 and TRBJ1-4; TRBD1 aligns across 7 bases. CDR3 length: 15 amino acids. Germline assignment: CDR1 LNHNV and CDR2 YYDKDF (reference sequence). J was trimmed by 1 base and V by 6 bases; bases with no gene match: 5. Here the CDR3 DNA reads TGTGCCACCAGTCCGAACAGGGGAACTAATGAAAAACTGTTTTTT. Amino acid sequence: CATSPNRGTNEKLFF.

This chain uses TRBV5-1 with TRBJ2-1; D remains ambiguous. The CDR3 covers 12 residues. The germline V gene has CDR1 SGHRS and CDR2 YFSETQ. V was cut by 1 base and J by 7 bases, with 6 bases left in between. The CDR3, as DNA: TGCGCCAGCAGCTTGATCGCAAATGAGCAGTTCTTC. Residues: CASSLIANEQFF. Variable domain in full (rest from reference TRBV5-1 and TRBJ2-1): KAGVTQTPRYLIKTRGQQVTLSCSPISGHRSVSWYQQTPGQGLQFLFEYFSETQRNKGNFPGRFSGRQFSNSRSEMNVSTLELGDSALYLCASSLIANEQFFGPGTRLTVL.

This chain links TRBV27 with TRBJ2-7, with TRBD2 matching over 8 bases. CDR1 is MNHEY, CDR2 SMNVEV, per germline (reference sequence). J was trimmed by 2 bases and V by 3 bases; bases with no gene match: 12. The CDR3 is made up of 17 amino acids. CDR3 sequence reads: CASSFTAGALFTYEQYF. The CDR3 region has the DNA TGTGCCAGCAGTTTTACAGCGGGAGCCCTCTTCACCTACGAGCAGTACTTC.

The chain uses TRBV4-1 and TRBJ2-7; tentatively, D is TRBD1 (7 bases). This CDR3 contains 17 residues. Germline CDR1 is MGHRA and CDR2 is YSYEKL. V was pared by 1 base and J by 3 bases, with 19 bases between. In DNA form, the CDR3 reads TGCGCCAGCAGCCAAGGCCCAGGGGGGAGCGGACACTACGAGCAGTACTTC. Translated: CASSQGPGGSGHYEQYF.

This chain's CDR3 is CATSRDSPSGETQYF. The CDR3, as DNA: TGTGCCACCAGCAGAGATAGTCCCTCGGGGGAGACCCAGTACTTC. The genes are TRBV15 and TRBJ2-5, with a tentative D call TRBD2 (5 bases). Germline assignment: CDR1 LNHNV and CDR2 YYDKDF (reference sequence). The V end was cut by 0 bases, the J end by 5 bases, with 13 bases between. The CDR3 runs to 15 residues.